This TCR beta chain was obtained from a study of blood T cell repertoires in COVID-19. V was clipped by 4 bases and J by 5 bases; unmatched bases: 6. This CDR3 has 14 amino acids. Germline V gene data show CDR1 as LNHDA and CDR2 as SQIVND (reference sequence). This clone was observed a handful of times. Measured with immunoSEQ multiplex PCR; TCRdb has only the in-frame clones, and not every one. The sample shows about 390,000 clones, approximately 90% of them seen only once. Sequenced sample: PBMCs or T cells enriched from blood (not recorded which). The TCR originated in a woman aged 45-65 years who had recovered from COVID-19. The chain has TRBV19 and TRBJ2-5; 8 nucleotides align to TRBD1. CDR3 sequence (DNA): TGTGCCAGTAGTAGGACAGGGAGAGGCGAGACCCAGTACTTC. It codes for CASSRTGRGETQYF.